These 28 T cell receptor beta chains originate from one sample sequenced in a study of CD8 T cells in ankylosing spondylitis (dated by TCRdb to the late 2010s). Preparation of the library involved 5' RACE. Sequenced using an Illumina HiSeq 2500. TCRdb redid the processing of the public reads, applying fastp at Q25 and MiXCR, and retained in-frame beta chains. Here each entry gathers all rows of one CDR3 protein and keeps the most common genes and DNA. Within this sample are around 230,000 distinct CDR3 sequences, with over 7% of them counted one time only. The ten biggest clones cover roughly 4.9% of the sample. Sequenced material: blood, either unsorted or a sorted T cell fraction (not recorded which). These TCRs come from a female donor with ankylosing spondylitis or in good health (not recorded which).

This clonotype was seen ten or more times. The CDR3, as DNA: TGTGCCAGCAGTGAATGGACCTTCTCTGGAAACACCATATATTTT. Translating it yields CASSEWTFSGNTIYF. The V and J genes are TRBV6-1 and TRBJ1-3; no definite D call. V lost 2 bases to trimming and J lost 0 bases, with 8 bases between them. Per germline, CDR1 MNHNS and CDR2 SASEGT. This CDR3 has 15 residues.

This clonotype appeared many times. The J gene is TRBJ2-5, the V gene TRBV12-3 or TRBV12-4; the D gene could be TRBD1 or TRBD2 (6 bases each). Trimming shortened V by 3 bases and J by 4 bases, and 9 bases separated the two germline ends. This CDR3 spans 13 amino acids. The CDR3 region is CASSFGGRETQYF. The CDR3 coding sequence is TGTGCCAGCAGTTTTGGGGGGCGAGAGACCCAGTACTTC.

This clonotype was recorded many times. CDR3 bases: TGTGCCAGCAGCGTTAGCGGATCTAACTACAATGAGCAGTTCTTC. Its protein is CASSVSGSNYNEQFF. The genes are TRBV9 and TRBJ2-1, with a tentative D call TRBD2 (6 bases). CDR3 length: 15 amino acids. Trimming stripped 2 bases from V and 3 bases from J, with 12 bases between. From germline, CDR1 is SGDLS and CDR2 YYNGEE.

This clonotype came up a few times. The V and J genes are TRBV28 and TRBJ1-4; D call uncertain. There are 13 residues in the CDR3. The germline V gene encodes CDR1 MDHEN and CDR2 SYDVKM. The V gene lost 3 bases and the J gene lost 5 bases, with 7 bases spanning the gap. The CDR3 loop is CASSFNRNEKLFF. The CDR3 nucleotides read TGTGCCAGCAGTTTTAACAGAAATGAAAAACTGTTTTTT.

There are many counts of this clonotype. The V gene is TRBV5-1, the J gene TRBJ2-3, with 10 bases aligning to TRBD2. Germline trimming cut 4 bases from V and 6 bases from J; bases unmatched to any gene: 17. The CDR3 totals 18 residues. In germline, CDR1 is SGHRS, CDR2 YFSETQ. As DNA, the CDR3 is TGCGCCAGCAGCCACGACACCGAGCGGGAGGGAACCGGCGATACGCAGTATTTT. Its translation: CASSHDTEREGTGDTQYF. Filled out from reference TRBV5-1 and TRBJ2-3, the complete variable domain reads KAGVTQTPRYLIKTRGQQVTLSCSPISGHRSVSWYQQTPGQGLQFLFEYFSETQRNKGNFPGRFSGRQFSNSRSEMNVSTLELGDSALYLCASSHDTEREGTGDTQYFGPGTRLTVL.

This clonotype has at least ten counts. The chain combines TRBV29-1 with TRBJ2-1, with TRBD2 matching over 12 bases. There are 17 residues in the CDR3. The V segment lost 4 bases and the J segment 2 bases; nucleotides outside the gene matches: 9. Per the germline V gene, CDR1 is SQVTM and CDR2 is ANQGSEA. CDR3 residues: CSVVASGRGIAYNEQFF. The CDR3 nucleotides read TGCAGCGTTGTAGCTAGCGGGAGGGGCATCGCCTACAATGAGCAGTTCTTC.

This chain joins TRBV7-7 and TRBJ2-1; possibly TRBD1 or TRBD2 for D (5 bases each). The CDR3 length is 16 residues. Germline CDR1 SSHAT, CDR2 FNYEAQ (reference sequence). The CDR3 protein is CAGSQGTPKSYNEQFF. The CDR3 DNA is TGTGCTGGCAGCCAAGGGACGCCGAAGTCCTACAATGAGCAGTTCTTC.

This clonotype was seen many times. The chain joins TRBV4-3 to TRBJ2-1; D not resolved. The CDR3 extends over 16 amino acids. Trimming stripped 0 bases from V and 4 bases from J, with 13 bases between. Germline V CDR1 and CDR2: LGHNA, YSLEER. The CDR3 loop reads CASSQDGRGAYNEQFF. The CDR3 DNA reads as TGCGCCAGCAGCCAAGATGGTCGAGGCGCGTACAATGAGCAGTTCTTC.

In its sample, this clonotype was seen many times. The CDR3 loop reads CASSQRDRSNEQFF. The CDR3 DNA follows: TGTGCCAGCAGCCAGCGGGACAGATCCAATGAGCAGTTCTTC. The V call is TRBV7-2, the J call TRBJ2-1, with D tentatively TRBD1 or TRBD2 (7 bases each). Deletions cut 5 bases from V and 6 bases from J, with 14 bases between. Germline V gene sequence: CDR1 SGHTA, CDR2 FQGNSA. This CDR3 is built from 14 residues.

This clonotype was counted only a few times. V and J are TRBV28 and TRBJ2-2; 7 positions match TRBD1. In germline, CDR1 is MDHEN, CDR2 SYDVKM. CDR3 length equals 15 residues. V was pared by 5 bases and J by 6 bases, with 9 bases of the junction left unmatched. The CDR3 sequence is CASSPHSGTAGELFF. Written as DNA, the CDR3 is TGTGCCAGCAGTCCCCACTCCGGGACAGCCGGGGAGCTGTTTTTT.

The chain is built from TRBV7-2 and TRBJ2-1, with D maybe TRBD2 (6 bases). The CDR3 totals 13 residues. Germline V gives CDR1 SGHTA, CDR2 FQGNSA. V lost 5 bases to trimming and J lost 10 bases, with 15 bases between them. The CDR3 nucleotides are TGTGCCAGCAGCCCCGGGACTCAGCGAGAGCAGTTCTTC. Protein product: CASSPGTQREQFF.

This clonotype was detected ten times or more. The chain joins TRBV5-1 to TRBJ2-7, with 11 positions matching TRBD1. J was trimmed by 5 bases and V by 4 bases; bases with no gene match: 8. The CDR3 length is 15 residues. Germline assignment: CDR1 SGHRS and CDR2 YFSETQ. This CDR3 is CASSLPGTGGDEQYF. Here the CDR3 DNA reads TGCGCCAGCAGCCTTCCTGGGACAGGGGGAGACGAGCAGTACTTC.

Regarding this clonotype: A read error is possible here, since a much larger clone lies one base away. The J gene is TRBJ2-5, the V gene TRBV20-1; possible D gene TRBD2, 5 bases. CDR3 length equals 12 residues. V was clipped by 6 bases and J by 9 bases, with 17 bases between them. Germline V lookup: CDR1 DFQATT, CDR2 SNEGSKA (reference sequence). CDR3 bases: TGCAGTGCCCCCCGGGCAGAGGAGGCCCAGTACTTC. Its translation is CSAPRAEEAQYF.

The rearrangement uses TRBV28 and TRBJ2-7; D not resolved. The CDR3 contains 13 residues. V was clipped by 10 bases and J by 2 bases, with 15 bases between them. Germline V gene data show CDR1 as MDHEN and CDR2 as SYDVKM. The CDR3 sequence is CATSTLATYEQYF. The CDR3 DNA is TGTGCCACCTCGACCCTGGCAACCTACGAGCAGTACTTC.

In this sample, this clonotype turned up many times. This chain connects TRBV12-5 to TRBJ2-2; D possibly corresponds to TRBD1 (6 bases). The V end lost 2 bases, the J end lost 4 bases, and 14 bases lay between the germline ends. Germline CDR1 reads LGHNT; CDR2 reads FRNRAP. This CDR3 has 16 residues. DNA of the CDR3: TGTGCTAGTGGTTTGAAGGCAGGGGCAGGCACCGGGGAGCTGTTTTTT. Amino acid sequence: CASGLKAGAGTGELFF.

The chain combines TRBV12-3 or TRBV12-4 with TRBJ2-1; D may be TRBD1 (6 bases). The V gene lost 6 bases and the J gene lost 6 bases, with 24 bases spanning the gap. The CDR3 runs 17 residues. The CDR3 sequence: CASRTGQRMGIVNEQFF. The DNA for the CDR3 is TGTGCCAGCAGAACAGGACAGCGGATGGGAATCGTCAATGAGCAGTTCTTC.

This clonotype was counted a few times. The chain links TRBV24-1 to TRBJ2-6; D not resolved. Trimming removed 3 bases at V and 3 bases at J, with 5 bases between. The germline V gene has CDR1 KGHDR and CDR2 SFDVKD. CDR3 size: 14 residues. CDR3 DNA: TGTGCCACCAGTGATGCGAGTGGGGCCAACGTCCTGACTTTC. Translation: CATSDASGANVLTF.

The rearrangement links TRBV5-3 to TRBJ2-1; 10 bases are shared with TRBD1. TRBV5-3 is sorted into the ORF group, with uncertain function. V was pared by 9 bases and J by 0 bases, with 9 bases of the junction left unmatched. The CDR3 runs to 16 residues. In DNA, the CDR3 is TGTGCCATGGGCCCGGGGACAGGGGACTCCTACAATGAGCAGTTCTTC. As protein: CAMGPGTGDSYNEQFF.

This clonotype was seen many times. The chain combines TRBV10-3 with TRBJ2-5; D may be TRBD2 (6 bases). This CDR3 is built from 13 residues. CDR1 and CDR2 (germline): ENHRY, SYGVKD. Trimming removed 2 bases from V and 3 bases from J, with 7 bases in between. The DNA of the CDR3 is TGTGCCATCAGTGAGGCTAGCGAAGAGACCCAGTACTTC. Translated, it gives CAISEASEETQYF.

This clonotype was seen repeatedly, ten times or more. The chain joins TRBV5-5 to TRBJ2-3, with TRBD2 identical over 7 bases. Germline loops: CDR1 SGHKS, CDR2 YYEKEE (reference sequence). The CDR3 is 17 amino acids. The V and J ends lost 0 bases and 0 bases, in that order; junction bases with no gene match: 7. Here the CDR3 DNA reads TGTGCCAGCAGCTTGGTATGGGCGGGAGTCAGCACAGATACGCAGTATTTT. Protein: CASSLVWAGVSTDTQYF. The full variable domain, completed using reference TRBV5-5 and TRBJ2-3, is DAGVTQSPTHLIKTRGQQVTLRCSPISGHKSVSWYQQVLGQGPQFIFQYYEKEERGRGNFPDRFSARQFPNYSSELNVNALLLGDSALYLCASSLVWAGVSTDTQYFGPGTRLTVL.

At least ten counts were recorded for this clonotype. The V gene is TRBV6-1, the J gene TRBJ1-2, with no clear D. The CDR3 covers 14 residues. Germline loops: CDR1 MNHNS, CDR2 SASEGT. V was trimmed by 6 bases and J by 5 bases, leaving 16 bases between them. CDR3 residues: CASSPMETAYGYTF. The CDR3, as DNA: TGTGCCAGCAGCCCGATGGAAACGGCGTATGGCTACACCTTC.

This clonotype was observed at least ten times. The genes are TRBV11-2 and TRBJ2-5; 8 bases are shared with TRBD2. CDR3 size: 17 residues. Germline CDR1 is SGHAT and CDR2 is FQNNGV. V was pared by 3 bases and J by 2 bases, with 11 bases of the junction left unmatched. The CDR3 is CASSLDAASGLQETQYF. For the CDR3, the DNA is TGTGCCAGCAGCTTGGATGCGGCTAGCGGGTTGCAAGAGACCCAGTACTTC.

The chain couples TRBV7-2 to TRBJ1-2, with 7 positions matching TRBD1. Germline lookup yields CDR1 SGHTA and CDR2 FQGNSA. The CDR3 is 14 residues long. V was clipped by 9 bases and J by 3 bases; unmatched bases: 10. The CDR3 DNA is TGTGCCAGTGTTAAGCAGCAGGGGGACTATGGCTACACCTTC. Its translation is CASVKQQGDYGYTF.

This clonotype was detected many times. The V gene is TRBV19, the J gene TRBJ2-6, with D uncertain. Trimming removed 7 bases from V and 0 bases from J, with 7 bases in between. The CDR3 consists of 14 residues. CDR1 is LNHDA and CDR2 is SQIVND in the germline V gene (reference sequence). The CDR3, as DNA: TGTGCCAGTACCATGATCTCTGGGGCCAACGTCCTGACTTTC. It yields the protein CASTMISGANVLTF.

This clonotype has only a few counts. The chain carries TRBV4-2 and TRBJ1-4; the D gene is possibly TRBD1 (5 bases). Germline loops: CDR1 LGHNA, CDR2 YNFKEQ. V lost 0 bases to trimming and J lost 9 bases, with 11 bases between them. This CDR3 spans 14 amino acids. The chain's CDR3 is CASSQDLDRQKLFF. The CDR3 nucleotides are TGTGCCAGCAGCCAAGATCTAGACAGACAAAAACTGTTTTTT.

This clonotype was found many times. This rearrangement joins TRBV30 to TRBJ1-3; 10 positions match TRBD1. V shed 7 bases, J shed 3 bases, and the junction held 6 bases outside the gene matches. This CDR3 has 14 amino acids. Germline CDR1 GTSNPN, CDR2 SVGIG (reference sequence). The CDR3 loop is CASDRGQVGNTIYF. As DNA, the CDR3 is TGTGCCTCCGACAGGGGGCAGGTTGGAAACACCATATATTTT.

This clonotype was recorded at least ten times. V gene TRBV20-1 combines with J gene TRBJ2-7; 7 positions agree with TRBD2. V was clipped by 0 bases and J by 7 bases; unmatched bases: 6. The CDR3 is 13 residues long. CDR1 is DFQATT, CDR2 SNEGSKA, per germline (reference sequence). The chain's CDR3 is CSARDRLAGEQYF. For the CDR3, the DNA is TGCAGTGCTAGAGATCGACTAGCCGGGGAGCAGTACTTC.

This clonotype was observed at least ten times. The chain couples TRBV20-1 to TRBJ2-4; unclear D gene. With 6 bases removed from V and 13 bases from J, the gap between germline ends came to 13 bases. The CDR3 is 10 residues long. Germline CDR1 reads DFQATT; CDR2 reads SNEGSKA (reference sequence). CDR3 DNA: TGCAGTGCAGGCAGTGACAACCAGTACTTC. It specifies CSAGSDNQYF.